Below, 26 T cell receptor beta chains from the same sample are listed, as sequenced in a study of response to subunit inactivated influenza vaccine. One entry per CDR3 protein, called by TCRdb with MiXCR from the RT-PCR reads. Among about 530,000 distinct CDR3 sequences, approximately 12% were seen once, and the ten largest hold roughly 10%. The specimen was PBMCs from blood, collected on the day of vaccination. These TCRs come from a man between 50 and 59 years old who received an inactivated influenza vaccine.

The gene calls are TRBV5-5 and TRBJ1-5; 10 bases fit TRBD1. CDR3 length: 18 residues. The V and J ends lost 4 bases and 5 bases, in that order; junction bases with no gene match: 15. CDR1 is SGHKS and CDR2 is YYEKEE in the germline V gene (reference sequence). CDR3 sequence reads: CASSLGTGAFLRDQPQHF. DNA of the CDR3: TGTGCCAGCAGCCTGGGGACAGGGGCCTTTCTCAGGGATCAGCCCCAGCATTTT.

This clonotype was seen a few times. The chain carries TRBV27 and TRBJ1-2, with 8 bases that match TRBD1. CDR3 length equals 13 residues. The V gene end was trimmed by 6 bases and the J gene end by 4 bases; junction bases not matched to a gene: 4. In germline, CDR1 is MNHEY, CDR2 SMNVEV (reference sequence). The CDR3 loop reads CASRRTGRYGYTF. CDR3 in DNA: TGTGCCAGCAGAAGGACAGGGCGCTATGGCTACACCTTC.

This clonotype was counted a few times. V gene TRBV7-2 combines with J gene TRBJ2-1; 9 bases map to TRBD2. The CDR3 length is 17 residues. V lost 2 bases to trimming and J lost 7 bases; unmatched junction nucleotides: 12. Looked up from germline, CDR1 is SGHTA and CDR2 is FQGNSA. CDR3 DNA: TGTGCCAGCAGCTTAATGTTGGGGGCTAGCGGGATTAATGAGCAGTTCTTC. Amino acid sequence: CASSLMLGASGINEQFF.

This clonotype was observed at least ten times. The J gene is TRBJ2-7, the V gene TRBV7-2, with D possibly TRBD2 on 5 matching bases. The CDR3 is 14 residues long. The germline V gene encodes CDR1 SGHTA and CDR2 FQGNSA. V lost 6 bases to trimming and J lost 6 bases, with 18 bases between them. CDR3 in amino acids: CASRRRQGSGEQYF. CDR3 DNA: TGTGCCAGCAGGCGTAGACAAGGAAGCGGCGAGCAGTACTTC.

This clonotype showed up many times. The CDR3 loop is CASSSQWLAKNIQYF. The CDR3 DNA sequence: TGTGCCAGCAGCTCACAGTGGCTAGCCAAAAACATTCAGTACTTC. The chain couples TRBV7-9 to TRBJ2-4; D uncertain. Trimming took off 4 bases at V and 0 bases at J, with 10 bases between the two ends. The length of the CDR3 is 15 residues. Germline CDR1 SEHNR, CDR2 FQNEAQ (reference sequence).

This clonotype was picked up many times. The chain links TRBV10-3 to TRBJ2-3; D unresolved. The CDR3 spans 14 residues. Germline V gives CDR1 ENHRY, CDR2 SYGVKD. Trimming shortened V by 0 bases and J by 1 base, and 5 bases separated the two germline ends. Here the CDR3 DNA reads TGTGCCATCAGTGAGTCAATTCGCACAGATACGCAGTATTTT. Amino acid sequence: CAISESIRTDTQYF.

This clonotype was detected only a few times. This chain uses TRBV15 with TRBJ2-3, with 11 nucleotides matching TRBD1. Germline V gene data show CDR1 as LNHNV and CDR2 as YYDKDF (reference sequence). The V gene end was trimmed by 0 bases and the J gene end by 10 bases; junction bases not matched to a gene: 15. CDR3 size: 18 residues. The CDR3 DNA reads as TGTGCCACCAGCAGAGATGTTCGGGGACAGGGGGGCGACCCCCCGCAGTATTTT. Amino acid sequence: CATSRDVRGQGGDPPQYF.

This clonotype was found a few times. The chain uses TRBV7-9 and TRBJ1-2; D gene uncertain. This CDR3 spans 16 amino acids. V dropped 4 bases and J dropped 5 bases, with 20 bases sitting between them. Looked up from germline, CDR1 is SEHNR and CDR2 is FQNEAQ (reference sequence). CDR3 amino acids: CASSSSVPTRFYGYTF. As DNA, the CDR3 is TGTGCCAGCAGCTCCTCCGTTCCCACGAGATTTTATGGCTACACCTTC.

This chain connects TRBV5-1 to TRBJ2-1, with 12 bases matching TRBD2. With 4 bases clipped from V and 2 bases from J, the junction kept 4 bases outside the gene matches. The CDR3 totals 16 residues. Germline V CDR1 and CDR2: SGHRS, YFSETQ. This chain's CDR3 is CASSPGLAGPYNEQFF. The CDR3 DNA is TGCGCCAGCAGCCCTGGACTAGCGGGACCCTACAATGAGCAGTTCTTC.

This clonotype was seen a few times. The CDR3 protein is CASSPTSVFRDTQYF. The DNA of the CDR3 is TGTGCCAGCAGCCCGACTAGTGTGTTCCGGGATACGCAGTATTTT. J is TRBJ2-3 and V is TRBV3-1; D is possibly TRBD2 (6 bases). The CDR3 totals 15 residues. CDR1 is LGHDT, CDR2 YNNKEL, per germline (reference sequence). V lost 4 bases and J 6 bases, leaving 17 bases between the germline ends.

The CDR3 protein is CSVLVGLAGGYRTDTQYF. CDR3 bases: TGCAGTGTGCTGGTGGGACTAGCGGGGGGGTACCGCACAGATACGCAGTATTTT. The rearrangement uses TRBV20-1 and TRBJ2-3; 16 nucleotides agree with TRBD2. The trim removed 7 bases at V and 1 base at J, leaving 11 bases unmatched. CDR1 is DFQATT, CDR2 SNEGSKA, per germline (reference sequence). This CDR3 has 18 amino acids.

This clonotype was seen a few times. The genes are TRBV27 and TRBJ2-5; 7 bases line up with TRBD2. Germline V gives CDR1 MNHEY, CDR2 SMNVEV (reference sequence). This CDR3 comprises 14 residues. V shed 4 bases and J 1 base; nucleotides not matched to a gene: 3. As DNA, the CDR3 is TGTGCCAGCAGTTCCTGGACTAGCCAAGAGACCCAGTACTTC. This encodes CASSSWTSQETQYF.

There are a few counts of this clonotype. The chain uses TRBV20-1 and TRBJ2-5; D may match TRBD1 or TRBD2 (6 bases each). The germline gives CDR1 DFQATT, CDR2 SNEGSKA (reference sequence). The CDR3 has 15 amino acids. Trimming took off 3 bases at V and 2 bases at J, with 16 bases between the two ends. CDR3 nucleotides: TGCAGTGCTAGTGTACGGGGGCGCCAACAAGAGACCCAGTACTTC. This sequence encodes CSASVRGRQQETQYF.

This clonotype was counted many times. The chain joins TRBV7-3 to TRBJ2-1; 7 bases are a match to TRBD2. Germline trimming cut 5 bases from V and 8 bases from J; bases unmatched to any gene: 9. Germline V gene sequence: CDR1 SGHTA, CDR2 FQGTGA. The CDR3 contains 14 residues. The chain's CDR3 is CASSKWTRAHEQFF. CDR3 DNA: TGTGCCAGCAGCAAATGGACTAGGGCACATGAGCAGTTCTTC.

V usage is TRBV15 and J usage is TRBJ2-1, with a weak D call TRBD2 (6 bases). Trimming took 0 bases from V and 4 from J, leaving 10 bases between them. The germline V gene has CDR1 LNHNV and CDR2 YYDKDF (reference sequence). CDR3 length equals 15 residues. As DNA, the CDR3 is TGTGCCACCAGCAGAGAGAGACTAGGTTACAATGAGCAGTTCTTC. This encodes CATSRERLGYNEQFF.

The chain uses TRBV12-3 or TRBV12-4 and TRBJ1-2; D is unresolved. V was shortened by 3 bases and J by 6 bases, with 20 bases between the two germline ends. This CDR3 has 16 amino acids. DNA of the CDR3: TGTGCCAGCAGTTTGGTTGGGGAAATCGTACGTGATGGCTACACCTTC. Translation: CASSLVGEIVRDGYTF.

This clonotype was picked up a small number of times. This chain connects TRBV7-2 to TRBJ1-2; D is possibly TRBD1 (5 bases). Germline V CDR1 and CDR2: SGHTA, FQGNSA. V was clipped by 5 bases and J by 7 bases, with 17 bases between them. The CDR3 totals 14 residues. The CDR3 spells CASSRETVSPGYTF. CDR3 DNA sequence: TGTGCCAGCAGCCGCGAGACAGTTTCTCCTGGCTACACCTTC.

This clonotype was observed a few times. This chain uses TRBV4-1 with TRBJ1-2; D gene uncertain. Trimming left V 0 bases short and J 4 bases short, with 12 bases between. The germline V gene encodes CDR1 MGHRA and CDR2 YSYEKL. CDR3 length: 15 amino acids. In nucleotides, the CDR3 is TGCGCCAGCAGCCAAGACCCAGACTCTCTCTATGGCTACACCTTC. It codes for CASSQDPDSLYGYTF.

This clonotype was counted only a few times. The chain is built from TRBV28 and TRBJ2-4, with D maybe TRBD2 (5 bases). The CDR3 runs 16 residues. Per germline, CDR1 MDHEN and CDR2 SYDVKM. Trimming shortened V by 3 bases and J by 0 bases, and 12 bases separated the two germline ends. Written as DNA, the CDR3 is TGTGCCAGCAGTTTTAGGAGAGGGATAGCCAAAAACATTCAGTACTTC. Translated, it gives CASSFRRGIAKNIQYF.

This clonotype showed up just a few times. The CDR3 is CASSQVNVAREQYF. CDR3 nucleotides: TGCGCCAGCAGCCAAGTGAATGTAGCCCGAGAGCAGTACTTC. The V gene is TRBV4-1, the J gene TRBJ2-7, with D unclear. The CDR3 spans 14 residues. V was clipped by 1 base and J by 7 bases, with 14 bases between them. The V gene's germline CDR1 is MGHRA and CDR2 YSYEKL.

This chain connects TRBV27 to TRBJ2-7; a possible D gene is TRBD1 (6 bases). The CDR3 runs to 16 residues. Trimming cost V 5 bases and J 4 bases, with 21 bases left between them. CDR1 is MNHEY, CDR2 SMNVEV, per germline (reference sequence). Here the CDR3 reads CASSIFIGRGPYEQYF. Written as DNA, the CDR3 is TGTGCCAGCAGTATCTTCATCGGCAGGGGACCTTACGAGCAGTACTTC.

The V gene is TRBV3-1, the J gene TRBJ2-7; TRBD1 matches at 11 bases. With V trimmed by 3 bases and J by 3 bases, 10 bases remained unmatched. CDR3 length: 17 residues. Germline-derived CDR1 and CDR2 are LGHDT and YNNKEL (reference sequence). CDR3 in amino acids: CASSHFGPGQGVYEQYF. CDR3 nucleotide sequence: TGTGCCAGCAGCCATTTTGGACCGGGACAGGGGGTCTACGAGCAGTACTTC.

A few counts support this clonotype. The CDR3 sequence is CSARSTPTGRTDTQYF. Here the CDR3 DNA reads TGCAGTGCTAGATCGACCCCCACAGGGCGGACAGATACGCAGTATTTT. The genes are TRBV20-1 and TRBJ2-3; perhaps TRBD1 as D (6 bases). The CDR3 loop spans 16 amino acids. With 2 bases removed from V and 3 bases from J, the gap between germline ends came to 18 bases. Germline V gene lookup returns CDR1 DFQATT and CDR2 SNEGSKA (reference sequence).

This sequence joins TRBV9 and TRBJ2-1; 7 bases align to TRBD2. This CDR3 is 15 amino acids long. J lost 6 bases, V lost 3 bases, and 9 bases had no gene match. Per germline, CDR1 SGDLS and CDR2 YYNGEE. The CDR3 loop reads CASSAGLVTFNEQFF. CDR3 nucleotides: TGTGCCAGCAGCGCAGGACTAGTCACCTTCAATGAGCAGTTCTTC.

V gene TRBV27 combines with J gene TRBJ1-5; D gene ambiguous. Germline lookup yields CDR1 MNHEY and CDR2 SMNVEV (reference sequence). V shed 0 bases and J shed 9 bases, with 12 bases lying between them. This CDR3 comprises 14 residues. The CDR3 here is CASSLSTDTGPQHF. For the CDR3, the DNA is TGTGCCAGCAGTTTATCCACAGACACGGGGCCCCAGCATTTT.

Remarks on this clonotype: This may be a read error, as it is one base from a much larger clone. The CDR3 region has the DNA TGCGCCAGCAGCAAGACAGGGGCCTACGAGCAGTACTTC. It yields the protein CASSKTGAYEQYF. The rearrangement uses TRBV5-1 and TRBJ2-7; TRBD1 matches 8 bases. CDR1 SGHRS and CDR2 YFSETQ come from the germline V gene. The CDR3 is 13 amino acids. The V and J ends lost 4 bases and 2 bases, in that order; junction bases with no gene match: 2.